This TCR beta chain is from a study of T cell responses to AZD1222 COVID-19 vaccine. Study information: Whether given at about 4 or about 12 weeks, second doses were pooled.

The table came from immunoSEQ multiplex PCR; TCRdb's copy has only in-frame clones and leaves some out. Of 150,000 to 200,000 clones listed, more than 85% are singletons. Turning to this clone: Antigen unknown.

Germline assignment: CDR1 KGHDR and CDR2 SFDVKD. Trimming cost V 3 bases and J 4 bases; bases outside gene matches: 0. This CDR3 has 13 amino acids. Study conclusions and caveats: The donors showed a predominance of white British ancestry and of females, with possible underestimation of clonal diversity.

The clonotype comes from an adult in good health. The sequencing here drew on peripheral blood, taken on day 0 of AZD1222 vaccination. This chain connects TRBV24-1 to TRBJ1-1, with TRBD1 identical over 8 bases. CDR3 region: CATSDGQGTEAFF. CDR3 coding DNA: TGTGCCACCAGTGATGGACAGGGCACTGAAGCTTTCTTT.